This T cell receptor (beta chain) was sequenced for a study of molecular identifiers for immune sequencing clone quantification. The CDR3 spans 13 residues. Trimming shortened V by 3 bases and J by 2 bases, and 6 bases separated the two germline ends. Germline loops: CDR1 SGHTA, CDR2 FQGNSA. TCRdb re-called the PCR reads through MiXCR, storing one row per CDR3 protein. The repertoire has approximately 630,000 distinct CDR3 sequences, about 25% of them found once; the top ten carry about 0.81%. This clonotype was seen at least ten times. This TCR derives from a human donor in good health. Some libraries in this study had Jurkat cell RNA spiked in. Sequenced material: naive CD8+ T cells from blood, with Jurkat cell RNA spiked in. Regarding subset: FACS-sorted CD8+CD4-CCR7+CD45RA+ naive T cells. The J gene is TRBJ2-3, the V gene TRBV7-2; D not resolved. The CDR3 nucleotides are TGTGCCAGCAGCTTTAGTTACACAGATACGCAGTATTTT. Translating gives CASSFSYTDTQYF.